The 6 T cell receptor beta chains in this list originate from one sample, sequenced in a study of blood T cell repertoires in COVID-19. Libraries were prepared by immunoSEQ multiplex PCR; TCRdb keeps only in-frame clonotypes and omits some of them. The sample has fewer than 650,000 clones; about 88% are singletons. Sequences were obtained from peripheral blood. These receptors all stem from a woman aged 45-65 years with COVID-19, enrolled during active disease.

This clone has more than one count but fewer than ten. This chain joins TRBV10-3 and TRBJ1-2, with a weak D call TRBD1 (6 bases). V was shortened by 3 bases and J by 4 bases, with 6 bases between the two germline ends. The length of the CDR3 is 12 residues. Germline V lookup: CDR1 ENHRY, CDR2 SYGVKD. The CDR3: CAISEGGYGYTF. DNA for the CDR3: TGTGCCATCAGTGAAGGGGGCTATGGCTACACCTTC.

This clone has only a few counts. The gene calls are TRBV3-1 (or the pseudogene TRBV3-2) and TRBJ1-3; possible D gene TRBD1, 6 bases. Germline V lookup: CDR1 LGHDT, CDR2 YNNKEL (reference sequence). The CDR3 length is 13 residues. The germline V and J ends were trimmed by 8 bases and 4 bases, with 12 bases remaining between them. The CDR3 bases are TGTGCCAGCGGCCCAGGGGTAGGAAACACCATATATTTT. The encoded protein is CASGPGVGNTIYF.

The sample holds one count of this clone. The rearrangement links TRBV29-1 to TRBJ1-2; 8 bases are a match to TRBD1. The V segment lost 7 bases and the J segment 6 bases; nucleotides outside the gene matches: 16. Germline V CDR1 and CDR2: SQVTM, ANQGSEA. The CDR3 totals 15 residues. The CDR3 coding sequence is TGCAGCGCCTGGACAGGGCGCCTTTCTAATGATGGCTACACCTTC. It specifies CSAWTGRLSNDGYTF.

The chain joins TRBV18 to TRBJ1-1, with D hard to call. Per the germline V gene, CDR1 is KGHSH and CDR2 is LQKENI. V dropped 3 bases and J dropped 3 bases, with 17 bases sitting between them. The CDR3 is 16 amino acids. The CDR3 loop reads CASSPRRVSPDTEAFF. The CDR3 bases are TGTGCCAGCTCACCTCGGAGGGTATCTCCAGACACTGAAGCTTTCTTT.

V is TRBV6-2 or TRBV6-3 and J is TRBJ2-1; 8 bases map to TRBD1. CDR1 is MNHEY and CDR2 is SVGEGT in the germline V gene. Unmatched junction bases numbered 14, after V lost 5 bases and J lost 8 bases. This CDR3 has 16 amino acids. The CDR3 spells CASSHPRTGGRYEQFF. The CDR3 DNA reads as TGTGCCAGCAGTCACCCTAGAACAGGGGGAAGATATGAGCAGTTCTTC.

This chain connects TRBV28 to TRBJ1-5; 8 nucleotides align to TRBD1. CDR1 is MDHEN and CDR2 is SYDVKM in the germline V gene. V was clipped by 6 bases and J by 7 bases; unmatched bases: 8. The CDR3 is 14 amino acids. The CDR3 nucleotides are TGTGCCAGCAGATTGGACAGGGACGGACAGCCCCAGCATTTT. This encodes CASRLDRDGQPQHF.